The next 8 T cell receptor beta chains were all read from a single sample in a study of T cell repertoires in cytomegalovirus infection. TCRdb re-analysed the reads in MiXCR, keeping a single row per CDR3 protein. The data show approximately 400,000 distinct CDR3 sequences, with roughly a third seen just once and approximately 14% held by the top ten. Source material: PBMCs. The receptors derive from a human donor in good health (CMV status not recorded). Some clones in this sample may be carry-over from other donors' samples.

To note about this clonotype: A much more abundant neighbour one base away suggests this may be a read error. The chain joins TRBV7-2 to TRBJ2-7, with 9 bases fitting TRBD1. This CDR3 is built from 14 residues. Germline V gene lookup returns CDR1 SGHTA and CDR2 FQGNSA. V shed 5 bases, J shed 2 bases, and the junction held 4 bases outside the gene matches. CDR3 region: CASSTRTGAYEQYF. The DNA for the CDR3 is TGTGCCAGCAGCACCCGGACAGGGGCCTACGAGCAGTACTTC.

As for this clonotype: The junction departs from germline at one end; a sequencing error may be responsible. V is TRBV6-4 and J is TRBJ2-7; 9 positions agree with TRBD1. The germline gives CDR1 MRHNA, CDR2 SNTAGT. CDR3 length equals 14 residues. CDR3 protein: CARRDRDRDYEQYF. CDR3 DNA sequence: TGTGCCCGCAGAGACCGGGACAGGGACTACGAGCAGTACTTC.

This chain uses TRBV6-5 with TRBJ1-5; D not resolved. The V gene lost 6 bases and the J gene lost 4 bases, with 19 bases spanning the gap. This CDR3 spans 16 amino acids. Germline V lookup: CDR1 MNHEY, CDR2 SVGAGI. The CDR3 DNA reads as TGTGCCAGCAGCTCAAGCGCCGCAGCCCAAAATCAGCCCCAGCATTTT. Protein sequence: CASSSSAAAQNQPQHF.

This chain links TRBV7-9 with TRBJ1-3, with no clear D. Germline V lookup: CDR1 SEHNR, CDR2 FQNEAQ (reference sequence). The CDR3 has 10 residues. Trimming took 8 bases from V and 3 from J, leaving 2 bases between them. CDR3 DNA: TGTGCCAGCGATGGAAACACCATATATTTT. Its translation: CASDGNTIYF.

V usage is TRBV10-3 and J usage is TRBJ2-1; D is unresolved. V gave up 5 bases and J gave up 5 bases, with 19 bases separating them. The germline CDR1 and CDR2 sequences are ENHRY and SYGVKD. This CDR3 comprises 16 residues. The CDR3 nucleotides read TGTGCCATCAGTTCCCCGCGCCGATTCCCCAACAATGAGCAGTTCTTC. Protein product: CAISSPRRFPNNEQFF.

This clonotype came up a few times. This rearrangement joins TRBV25-1 to TRBJ1-2; D gene uncertain. Germline V CDR1 and CDR2: MGHDK, SYGVNS. Trimming cost V 6 bases and J 6 bases, with 11 bases left between them. The CDR3 is 12 amino acids. This CDR3 reads CASRPPNDGYTF. The CDR3 DNA reads TGTGCCAGCAGGCCACCCAACGATGGCTACACCTTC.

The J gene is TRBJ1-1, the V gene TRBV2; no clear D. The V and J ends lost 6 bases and 0 bases respectively, with 20 bases between them. The CDR3 extends over 17 amino acids. The germline V gene has CDR1 SNHLY and CDR2 FYNNEI. The CDR3 DNA reads TGTGCCAGCAGAGGTAGGCCTACGAGTCCCCTGAACACTGAAGCTTTCTTT. It yields the protein CASRGRPTSPLNTEAFF.

This clonotype occurred a few times. J is TRBJ1-6 and V is TRBV2, with D possibly matching TRBD1 (5 bases). V was clipped by 9 bases and J by 12 bases, with 24 bases between them. This CDR3 has 15 amino acids. CDR1 and CDR2 (germline): SNHLY, FYNNEI. DNA of the CDR3: TGTGCCAGTAAGAGCCAGGGTCCTTCGGAAGTACCCCTCCACTTT. It translates to CASKSQGPSEVPLHF.